A selection of T cell receptor beta chains follows, all from one sample in a study of control samples from healthy donors and cancer patients. Profiled with immunoSEQ multiplex PCR; TCRdb holds only in-frame clones, not every one. The sample lists approximately 76,000 clones, 84% seen once, with around 10% in the top ten. The sample consisted of PBMCs. Source of these receptors: a man in his fifties or sixties with head and neck cancer. Each CDR3 is given with its conserved first and last residue. D genes are given only for firm matches. Some rows mark clone size as missing; the rest say once, few, many or name a class of expanded clone.

TRBD2 | once | TRBJ2-3 | TRBV11-1 | CASSPRLAGGTDTQYF | TGTGCCAGCAGCCCCCGACTAGCGGGAGGAACAGATACGCAGTATTTT
NA | NA | TRBJ2-3 | TRBV11-2 | CASSLGQFADTQYF | TGTGCCAGCAGCTTAGGACAATTCGCAGATACGCAGTATTTT
NA | NA | TRBJ1-5 | TRBV5-8 | CASIPTGIRDQPQHF | TGTGCCAGCATACCGACAGGCATCCGCGATCAGCCCCAGCATTTT
NA | NA | TRBJ1-5 | TRBV5-1 | CASSFDGVGNQPQHF | TGCGCCAGCAGCTTTGACGGGGTAGGGAATCAGCCCCAGCATTTT
NA | NA | TRBJ1-1 | TRBV15 | CATSRDAVGTEAFF | TGTGCCACCAGCAGAGATGCGGTAGGCACTGAAGCTTTCTTT
NA | few | TRBJ2-5 | TRBV14 | CASSQDLIKGAQYF | TGTGCCAGCAGCCAAGATCTTATAAAAGGGGCCCAGTACTTC
NA | NA | TRBJ1-1 | TRBV7-9 | CASIVVSDVEAFF | TGTGCCAGCATTGTGGTTTCGGATGTTGAAGCTTTCTTT
TRBD1 | NA | TRBJ1-1 | TRBV19 | CASSNNRGLIEAFF | TGTGCCAGTAGTAACAACAGGGGGCTGATTGAAGCTTTCTTT
NA | NA | TRBJ2-1 | TRBV29-1 | CSGIGTYNEQFF | TGCAGCGGCATCGGGACCTACAATGAGCAGTTCTTC
TRBD1 | NA | TRBJ1-6 | TRBV27 | CASSPGDSDNSPLHF | TGTGCCAGCAGTCCGGGGGACAGCGATAATTCACCCCTCCACTTT